The entry below describes one T cell receptor beta chain. Profiled with immunoSEQ multiplex PCR; TCRdb holds only in-frame clones, not every one. The table shows roughly 170,000 clones, with 75% to 80% occurring only once. This entry is derived from a study of blood T cell repertoires in COVID-19. V was shortened by 5 bases and J by 5 bases, with 10 bases between the two germline ends. The germline V gene encodes CDR1 LNHDA and CDR2 SQIVND (reference sequence). The CDR3 sequence is 14 residues long. Input material: peripheral blood. This TCR was recovered from a woman in her 70s with acute or convalescent COVID-19. This sequence joins TRBV19 and TRBJ1-6; D may be TRBD1 (5 bases). The CDR3 reads CASSPAGHNSPLHF. In DNA, the CDR3 is TGTGCCAGTAGTCCGGCAGGGCATAATTCACCCCTCCACTTT.